Below, 17 T cell receptor beta chains from the same sample are listed, as sequenced in a study of T cell responses to AZD1222 COVID-19 vaccine. Assay: immunoSEQ multiplex PCR; the TCRdb copy retains only in-frame clones and omits some. Here the sample spans under 60,000 clones, roughly 80% being singletons. The sample was peripheral blood, taken on day 0 of AZD1222 vaccination. The receptors were sampled from an adult in good health.

This chain connects TRBV7-2 to TRBJ1-4, with 8 bases matching TRBD1. The V and J ends lost 5 bases and 0 bases, in that order; junction bases with no gene match: 8. The V gene's germline CDR1 is SGHTA and CDR2 FQGNSA. CDR3 size: 17 residues. DNA of the CDR3: TGTGCCAGCAGCACAGGGGGGGCAGGCCCAACTAATGAAAAACTGTTTTTT. Encoded protein: CASSTGGAGPTNEKLFF.

V gene TRBV5-1 combines with J gene TRBJ2-7; D is undetermined. The germline V and J ends were trimmed by 4 bases and 3 bases, with 11 bases remaining between them. The CDR3 length is 13 residues. Germline V CDR1 and CDR2: SGHRS, YFSETQ. The CDR3, as DNA: TGCGCCAGCAGCGCGCTGCTAGACTACGAGCAGTACTTC. It codes for CASSALLDYEQYF.

The chain recombines TRBV24-1 with TRBJ2-5; 9 bases align to TRBD1. V dropped 6 bases and J dropped 5; count of bases not matched to a gene: 9. Germline CDR1 and CDR2: KGHDR and SFDVKD. CDR3 length: 15 residues. The DNA of the CDR3 is TGTGCCACCAGTCCCGGAGGGACAGGGAAGGAGACCCAGTACTTC. Residues: CATSPGGTGKETQYF.

The sample holds a few counts of this clone. This rearrangement joins TRBV3-1 (or the pseudogene TRBV3-2) to TRBJ1-3; D call uncertain. Germline V CDR1 and CDR2: LGHDT, YNNKEL (reference sequence). The CDR3 loop spans 15 amino acids. Trimming left V 6 bases short and J 0 bases short, with 12 bases between. The CDR3 nucleotides read TGTGCCAGCAGGACCGACGTGCCCTCTGGAAACACCATATATTTT. This sequence encodes CASRTDVPSGNTIYF.

This sequence joins TRBV7-2 and TRBJ2-7, with 7 nucleotides matching TRBD2. Germline CDR1 SGHTA, CDR2 FQGNSA. Losses at the gene ends were 2 bases for V and 7 bases for J; bases not matched to a gene: 11. The CDR3 has 15 amino acids. Here the CDR3 reads CASSLSARGVGEQYF. In DNA form, the CDR3 reads TGTGCCAGCAGCTTAAGTGCTCGGGGGGTAGGGGAGCAGTACTTC.

The gene calls are TRBV7-6 and TRBJ1-6, with D possibly matching TRBD1 (5 bases). In germline, CDR1 is SGHVS, CDR2 FNYEAQ. Deletions cut 5 bases from V and 10 bases from J, with 15 bases between. The CDR3 contains 14 residues. The CDR3 region has the DNA TGTGCCAGCAGCGAGACCGGGGGGGACTCACCCCTCCACTTT. It specifies CASSETGGDSPLHF.

This sequence joins TRBV4-2 and TRBJ1-6, with D possibly matching TRBD1 (5 bases). V lost 8 bases to trimming and J lost 11 bases, with 19 bases between them. The CDR3 has 14 amino acids. In germline, CDR1 is LGHNA, CDR2 YNFKEQ. In DNA form, the CDR3 reads TGTGCCAGCCGCAATCGGGGGGGATCTACACCCCTCCACTTT. This sequence encodes CASRNRGGSTPLHF.

The genes are TRBV25-1 and TRBJ2-6, with a weak D call TRBD2 (7 bases). In germline, CDR1 is MGHDK, CDR2 SYGVNS. CDR3 length: 18 amino acids. V was trimmed by 5 bases and J by 0 bases, leaving 17 bases between them. This CDR3 is CASSIGGVTRSGANVLTF. Here the CDR3 DNA reads TGTGCCAGCAGTATAGGGGGGGTTACTCGCTCTGGGGCCAACGTCCTGACTTTC.

The chain is built from TRBV18 and TRBJ1-5; D gene ambiguous. Germline CDR1 and CDR2: KGHSH and LQKENI. The V end lost 5 bases, the J end lost 5 bases, and 10 bases lay between the germline ends. CDR3 length equals 13 residues. CDR3 amino acids: CASSEVKYQPQHF. Here the CDR3 DNA reads TGTGCCAGCTCAGAGGTCAAATATCAGCCCCAGCATTTT.

The chain uses TRBV7-8 and TRBJ2-1, with TRBD2 identical over 12 bases. The junction had 10 bases not matched to a gene; V was cut back by 0 bases and J by 7 bases. Looked up from germline, CDR1 is SGHVS and CDR2 is FQNEAQ. The CDR3 consists of 18 residues. The chain's CDR3 is CASSLALRLAGVRNEQFF. As DNA, the CDR3 is TGTGCCAGCAGCTTAGCGCTTCGACTAGCGGGAGTGCGGAATGAGCAGTTCTTC. The full variable domain, in which reference TRBV7-8 and TRBJ2-1 provide the parts outside the CDR3, is GAGVSQSPRYKVAKRGQDVALRCDPISGHVSLFWYQQALGQGPEFLTYFQNEAQLDKSGLPSDRFFAERPEGSVSTLKIQRTQQEDSAVYLCASSLALRLAGVRNEQFFGPGTRLTVL.

The CDR3 sequence is CASSLRTGSQPQHF. The CDR3 DNA is TGTGCCAGCAGCCTTCGGACAGGGAGCCAGCCCCAGCATTTT. The V call is TRBV7-2, the J call TRBJ1-5; 8 bases fit TRBD1. The CDR3 loop spans 14 amino acids. The V and J ends lost 5 bases and 7 bases, in that order; junction bases with no gene match: 7. The germline V gene has CDR1 SGHTA and CDR2 FQGNSA.

Sample share makes this clone medium-sized (0.01 to 0.1%). V usage is TRBV4-1 and J usage is TRBJ1-1; 10 bases agree with TRBD1. V was clipped by 0 bases and J by 4 bases; unmatched bases: 17. The length of the CDR3 is 20 residues. Germline CDR1 MGHRA, CDR2 YSYEKL. The CDR3 DNA reads as TGCGCCAGCAGCCAAGATAAGGAGAGGACAGGGGGTTTTAGCGGCACTGAAGCTTTCTTT. It translates to CASSQDKERTGGFSGTEAFF.

The chain combines TRBV7-9 with TRBJ2-6, with D hard to call. V was pared by 4 bases and J by 5 bases, with 12 bases between. CDR1 is SEHNR and CDR2 is FQNEAQ in the germline V gene (reference sequence). This CDR3 contains 15 residues. In DNA, the CDR3 is TGTGCCAGCAGCTATAGCTTTCGTAGGGCCAACGTCCTGACTTTC. Translating gives CASSYSFRRANVLTF.

The rearrangement links TRBV5-1 to TRBJ2-5; the match to TRBD2 covers 7 bases. V gave up 0 bases and J gave up 4 bases; unmatched junction bases: 6. Germline values: CDR1 SGHRS, CDR2 YFSETQ. The CDR3 extends over 15 amino acids. The CDR3 DNA reads as TGCGCCAGCAGCTTGGCGGTAGCGGGCCCAGAGACCCAGTACTTC. It specifies CASSLAVAGPETQYF.

The chain carries TRBV7-9 and TRBJ2-5, with a possible D match to TRBD2 (6 bases). V lost 2 bases, J lost 3 bases, and 10 bases lay in between. The CDR3 spans 14 residues. CDR1 is SEHNR and CDR2 is FQNEAQ in the germline V gene (reference sequence). CDR3 coding DNA: TGTGCCAGCAGCTTAAGACTAGGGGAAGAGACCCAGTACTTC. Protein: CASSLRLGEETQYF.

This clone appeared a single time. CDR3 protein: CAISEGTGKTEAFF. CDR3 DNA: TGTGCCATCAGTGAAGGGACAGGGAAAACTGAAGCTTTCTTT. The gene calls are TRBV10-3 and TRBJ1-1; 9 nucleotides align to TRBD1. The CDR3 spans 14 residues. Germline CDR1 and CDR2: ENHRY and SYGVKD. Trimming cost V 3 bases and J 5 bases; bases outside gene matches: 4.

V and J are TRBV12-3 or TRBV12-4 and TRBJ1-2; TRBD1 is a possible D gene (5 bases). CDR3 length equals 12 residues. Trimming left V 6 bases short and J 7 bases short, with 12 bases between. The chain's CDR3 is CASSVQAGGYTF. DNA of the CDR3: TGTGCCAGCAGCGTACAGGCGGGTGGCTACACCTTC.